These T cell receptor beta chains were read from a single sample in a study of beta chain features in type 1 diabetes. TCRdb's table, derived via immunoSEQ multiplex PCR, lists solely in-frame clones and lacks some. The profile shows 150,000 or so clones, about 8.3% of them singletons. Specimen: central memory CD4+ T cells from blood. The receptors shown here come from a woman in her late teens or twenties with type 1 diabetes. The CDR3 runs from the conserved cysteine through the conserved F or W.

TRBJ2-7	TRBV5-1	CASSPHQGTSGRAF
TRBJ2-2	TRBV5-4	CASVNFGGTGELFF
TRBJ2-3	TRBV7-2	CASRTGGDTQYF
TRBJ1-1	TRBV5-1	CASSSGTGNTEAFF
TRBJ1-2	TRBV7-2	CASSPKQGSYGGYTF
TRBJ2-4	TRBV18	CASSPRDLQYF
TRBJ2-5	TRBV7-2	CASSMYQETQYF
TRBJ2-1	TRBV19	CASSIGQGYGNEQFF
TRBJ2-1	TRBV5-1	CASSGAGGNNEQFF
TRBJ1-2	TRBV5-4	CASRPGVNYGYTF
TRBJ2-3	TRBV11-2	CASSLVTAFTDTQYF
TRBJ2-5	TRBV10-3	CATRGGTQETQYF
TRBJ2-5	TRBV7-8	CASSSARSGNLIETQYF
TRBJ2-5	TRBV29-1	CSVAPGKETQYF
TRBJ1-5	TRBV5-1	CASGFRAGQPQHF
TRBJ1-4	TRBV7-9	CASSLGGQNEKLFF
TRBJ2-5	TRBV5-1	CASSLAPGQGGETQYF
TRBJ2-3	TRBV11-2	CASSLAGGPDTQYF
TRBJ2-1	TRBV6-5	CASSVGAYNEQFF
TRBJ2-5	TRBV2	CASSESETQYF
TRBJ1-2	TRBV7-6	CASSLVTGHGYTF
TRBJ2-3	TRBV9	CASSSRQTDTQYF
TRBJ2-7	TRBV30	CAWRAEGAIKQYF
TRBJ2-7	TRBV27	CASSLYRETHEQYF
TRBJ2-1	TRBV4-3	CASSQARLAGGSAYNEQFF
TRBJ2-7	TRBV28	CASTPWLAYEQYF
TRBJ2-5	TRBV20-1	CRPDRVGTQYF
TRBJ2-1	TRBV19	CASSRFDRNNEQFF
TRBJ2-1	TRBV5-4	CASSPRQGEDEQFF
TRBJ1-1	TRBV2	CASSPRSGGRNTEAFF
TRBJ2-2	TRBV7-2	CASSLADYTGELFF
TRBJ2-3	TRBV6-5	CASSYSGSTRDTQYF
TRBJ2-7	TRBV27	CASSRRQGIVYEQYF
TRBJ1-1	TRBV7-3	CASSPEGGMNTEAFF
TRBJ1-3	TRBV5-1	CASGQGNTIYF
TRBJ2-7	TRBV7-8	CASSKLAGAEQYF
TRBJ1-1	TRBV10-3	CAISGSYTEAFF
TRBJ2-1	TRBV20-1	CSATRRGEQFF
TRBJ2-1	TRBV7-6	CASSPQGGGGFNEQFF